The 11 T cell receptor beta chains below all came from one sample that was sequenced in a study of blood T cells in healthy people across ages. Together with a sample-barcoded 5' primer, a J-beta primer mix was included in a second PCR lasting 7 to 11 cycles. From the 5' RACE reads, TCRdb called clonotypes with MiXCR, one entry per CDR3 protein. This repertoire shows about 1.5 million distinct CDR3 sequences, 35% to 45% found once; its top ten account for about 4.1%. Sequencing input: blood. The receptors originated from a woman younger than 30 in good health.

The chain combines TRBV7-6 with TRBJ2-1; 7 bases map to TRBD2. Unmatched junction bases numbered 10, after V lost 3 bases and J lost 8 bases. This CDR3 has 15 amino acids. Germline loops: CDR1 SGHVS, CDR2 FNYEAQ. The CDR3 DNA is TGTGCCAGCAGCTTTGCGTCCAGCGGGGCCGATGAGCAGTTCTTC. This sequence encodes CASSFASSGADEQFF.

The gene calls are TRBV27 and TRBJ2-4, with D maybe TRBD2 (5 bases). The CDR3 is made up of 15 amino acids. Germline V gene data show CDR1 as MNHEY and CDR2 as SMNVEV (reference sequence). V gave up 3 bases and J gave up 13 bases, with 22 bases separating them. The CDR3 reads CASSLSGGSPLGQYF. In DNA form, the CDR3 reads TGTGCCAGCAGTTTGTCTGGAGGCTCCCCCCTCGGGCAGTACTTC.

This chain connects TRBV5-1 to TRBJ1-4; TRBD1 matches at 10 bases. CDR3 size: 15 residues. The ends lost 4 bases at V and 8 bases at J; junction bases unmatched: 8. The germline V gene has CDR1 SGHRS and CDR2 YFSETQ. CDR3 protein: CASSHGDRGNEKLFF. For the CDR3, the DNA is TGCGCCAGCAGCCACGGGGACAGGGGAAACGAAAAACTGTTTTTT.

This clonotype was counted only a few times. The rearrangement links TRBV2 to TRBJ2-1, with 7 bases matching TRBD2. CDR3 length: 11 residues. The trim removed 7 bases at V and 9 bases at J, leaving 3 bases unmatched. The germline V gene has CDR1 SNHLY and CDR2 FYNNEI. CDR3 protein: CASMGGGEQFF. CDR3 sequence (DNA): TGTGCCAGCATGGGGGGGGGTGAGCAGTTCTTC.

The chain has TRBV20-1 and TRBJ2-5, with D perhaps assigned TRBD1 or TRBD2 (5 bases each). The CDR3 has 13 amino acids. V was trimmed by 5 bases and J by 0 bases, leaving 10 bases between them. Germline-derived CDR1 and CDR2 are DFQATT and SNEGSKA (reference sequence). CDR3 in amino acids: CSALRGDQETQYF. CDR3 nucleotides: TGCAGTGCTCTGCGAGGGGACCAAGAGACCCAGTACTTC.

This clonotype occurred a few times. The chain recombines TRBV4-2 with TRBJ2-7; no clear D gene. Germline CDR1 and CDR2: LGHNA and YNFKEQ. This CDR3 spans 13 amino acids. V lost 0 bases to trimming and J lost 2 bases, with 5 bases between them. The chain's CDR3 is CASSQEMTYEQYF. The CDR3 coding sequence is TGTGCCAGCAGCCAAGAAATGACCTACGAGCAGTACTTC.

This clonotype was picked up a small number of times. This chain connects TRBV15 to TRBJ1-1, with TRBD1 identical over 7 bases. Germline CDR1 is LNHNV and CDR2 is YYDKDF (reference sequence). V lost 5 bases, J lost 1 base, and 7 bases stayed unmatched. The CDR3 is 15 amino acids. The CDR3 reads CATSEPGQRNTEAFF. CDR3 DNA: TGTGCCACCAGCGAACCGGGACAGAGGAACACTGAAGCTTTCTTT.

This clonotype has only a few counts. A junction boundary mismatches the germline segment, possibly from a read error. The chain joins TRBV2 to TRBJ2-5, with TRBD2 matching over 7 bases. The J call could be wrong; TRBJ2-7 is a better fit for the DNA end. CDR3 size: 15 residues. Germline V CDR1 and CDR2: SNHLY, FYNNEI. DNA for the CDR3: TGTGCCAGAAGTGAAGCGGGGATCGCCCTCTACGAGCAGTACTTC. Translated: CARSEAGIALYEQYF.

In DNA, the CDR3 is TGTGCCAGCACCAATCTTCGGGACAGGACCCTTTCCCTCTGGGCCAACGTCCTGACTTTC. Amino acid sequence: CASTNLRDRTLSLWANVLTF. The V gene is TRBV12-3 or TRBV12-4, the J gene TRBJ2-6; 8 nucleotides line up with TRBD1. After removal of 7 bases from V and 5 bases from J, the junction contained 22 bases not matched to a gene. The CDR3 length is 20 residues.

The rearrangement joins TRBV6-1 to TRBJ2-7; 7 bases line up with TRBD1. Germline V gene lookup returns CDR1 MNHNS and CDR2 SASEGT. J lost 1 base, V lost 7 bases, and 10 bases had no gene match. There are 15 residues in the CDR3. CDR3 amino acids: CASTPGTVSSYEQYF. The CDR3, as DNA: TGTGCCAGCACCCCTGGGACAGTATCGTCCTACGAGCAGTACTTC.

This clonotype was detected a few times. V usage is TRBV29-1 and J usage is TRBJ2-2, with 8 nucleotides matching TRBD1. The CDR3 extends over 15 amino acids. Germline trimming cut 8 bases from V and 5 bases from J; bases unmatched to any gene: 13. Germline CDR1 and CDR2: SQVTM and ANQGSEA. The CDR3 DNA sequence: TGCAGCCCCCAACGTGGACAGGGACTGACCGGGGAGCTGTTTTTT. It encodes CSPQRGQGLTGELFF.